This T cell receptor beta chain was retrieved from a study of T-cell memory formation after mild COVID-19. On the study more broadly: TCR clusters were largely donor specific.

TCRdb reprocessed the 5' RACE reads via MiXCR and lists one record per CDR3 protein. The sample lists approximately 250,000 distinct CDR3 sequences; under 20% were seen once. Regarding the study as a whole: CD4/CD8 balance held among clones contracting day 15 to 85, and later expanders leaned CD4+. Of the contracting clones, CD4+ ones lay mainly in CM and EM, and CD8+ ones in EMRA.

The CDR3 extends over 14 amino acids. Trimming took 6 bases from V and 7 from J, leaving 16 bases between them. CDR1 MNHNY and CDR2 SVGAGI come from the germline V gene (reference sequence). This clonotype was observed a handful of times. As yet, its antigen is unknown. V usage is TRBV6-6 and J usage is TRBJ2-1; D perhaps matches TRBD1 (5 bases). The sample taken for sequencing was PBMCs or a T cell subset sorted from them (not recorded which). The source of this sequence is a man aged 18 to 29 who had mild COVID-19 (a few samples of this study predate the infection). Cell type and time point are not known. The CDR3 loop is CASSPGHRGNEQFF. The CDR3 DNA follows: TGTGCCAGCAGCCCCGGGCATAGGGGAAATGAGCAGTTCTTC.